This record concerns one T cell receptor beta chain sequence. The CDR3 sequence is 17 residues long. Trimming at V came to 5 bases and at J to 2 bases, leaving 5 bases not matched to a gene. Germline V lookup: CDR1 SEHNR, CDR2 FQNEAQ (reference sequence). Ages ranged from about 18 to 100 years, with residence in under 25 US areas. The study assigned cohorts using participant-reported clinical history. Exposed volunteers were people who met a COVID-19 case within 2 weeks before study entry. The data were taken from a study of blood T cell repertoires in COVID-19. Original handling: Amplified reference gene primers provided the basis for estimating nucleated cell counts. Assay used: immunoSEQ multiplex PCR; TCRdb lists only in-frame clones, some missing. V and J calls and clone size come straight from that table; D and trimming were deduced from the DNA. The top ten hold 1.4% of the sample, which has 430,000 or so clones, around nine tenths seen once.

This chain joins TRBV7-9 and TRBJ2-5; 16 bases are shared with TRBD2. The origin of this receptor is a woman aged 18-29 years who had been exposed to COVID-19. The sample taken for sequencing was PBMCs or T cells enriched from blood (not recorded which). CDR3: CASSQGLAGGTQETQYF. The CDR3 DNA sequence: TGTGCCAGCAGCCAGGGACTAGCGGGGGGGACGCAAGAGACCCAGTACTTC. The full variable domain, its missing parts supplied by reference TRBV7-9 and TRBJ2-5, is DTGVSQNPRHKITKRGQNVTFRCDPISEHNRLYWYRQTLGQGPEFLTYFQNEAQLEKSRLLSDRFSAERPKGSFSTLEIQRTEQGDSAMYLCASSQGLAGGTQETQYFGPGTRLLVL.